A single sample gave rise to the 19 T cell receptor beta chains below, sequenced in a study of cytomegalovirus exposure and HLA in healthy donors. The method was immunoSEQ multiplex PCR; TCRdb's version includes in-frame clones alone and lacks a portion of them. The repertoire holds 150,000 to 200,000 clones, with 85% as singletons. The source material was PBMCs. All receptors come from a man aged 18 to 30 in good health and CMV-seropositive.

The rearrangement links TRBV6-1 to TRBJ2-7, with 9 bases fitting TRBD1. The germline V gene has CDR1 MNHNS and CDR2 SASEGT. This CDR3 spans 16 amino acids. V lost 2 bases and J lost 2; bases outside the gene matches: 7. The CDR3 region is CASSEPWGQGAYEQYF. The CDR3 DNA is TGTGCCAGCAGTGAACCCTGGGGACAGGGAGCCTACGAGCAGTACTTC.

This chain connects TRBV4-1 to TRBJ2-1; the match to TRBD2 covers 13 bases. Trimming at V came to 1 base and at J to 6 bases, leaving 3 bases not matched to a gene. Germline loops: CDR1 MGHRA, CDR2 YSYEKL. This CDR3 has 16 amino acids. This CDR3 reads CASSQGGLAGPNEQFF. The CDR3, as DNA: TGCGCCAGCAGCCAAGGGGGACTAGCGGGACCCAATGAGCAGTTCTTC.

The rearrangement joins TRBV11-2 to TRBJ1-1; a possible D gene is TRBD1 (5 bases). Germline V gene lookup returns CDR1 SGHAT and CDR2 FQNNGV. This CDR3 has 15 residues. Trimming removed 5 bases at V and 0 bases at J, with 13 bases between. In DNA, the CDR3 is TGTGCCAGCAGCCCCCGAGGAGGGGTGAACACTGAAGCTTTCTTT. This gives the protein CASSPRGGVNTEAFF.

This chain links TRBV12-5 with TRBJ2-5; 13 nucleotides match TRBD2. The V segment lost 2 bases and the J segment 1 base; nucleotides outside the gene matches: 4. The CDR3 has 17 residues. Looked up from germline, CDR1 is LGHNT and CDR2 is FRNRAP. In DNA form, the CDR3 reads TGTGCTAGTGGTTTGCCCACTAGCGGGGGGGCCCAAGAGACCCAGTACTTC. It codes for CASGLPTSGGAQETQYF.

The V call is TRBV28, the J call TRBJ1-4; 11 positions match TRBD1. After removal of 5 bases from V and 7 bases from J, the junction contained 6 bases not matched to a gene. Germline lookup yields CDR1 MDHEN and CDR2 SYDVKM. This CDR3 is built from 15 residues. The chain's CDR3 is CASSGTDRGREKLFF. For the CDR3, the DNA is TGTGCCAGCAGTGGGACGGACAGGGGGCGTGAAAAACTGTTTTTT. Full variable domain (missing parts from reference TRBV28 and TRBJ1-4): DVKVTQSSRYLVKRTGEKVFLECVQDMDHENMFWYRQDPGLGLRLIYFSYDVKMKEKGDIPEGYSVSREKKERFSLILESASTNQTSMYLCASSGTDRGREKLFFGSGTQLSVL.

This clone was detected only a few times. The chain joins TRBV30 to TRBJ1-5, with TRBD1 as a possible D gene (5 bases). The CDR3 is 13 residues long. The germline V gene encodes CDR1 GTSNPN and CDR2 SVGIG (reference sequence). With 5 bases removed from V and 6 bases from J, the gap between germline ends came to 14 bases. CDR3 nucleotide sequence: TGTGCCTGGGCCCCGGGGGAGGCTCAGCCCCAGCATTTT. Its protein product is CAWAPGEAQPQHF.

This chain connects TRBV12-5 to TRBJ2-7; D perhaps matches TRBD1 (5 bases). Germline loops: CDR1 LGHNT, CDR2 FRNRAP. Trimming removed 7 bases at V and 3 bases at J, with 25 bases between. The CDR3 contains 17 residues. CDR3 in DNA: TGTGCTAGTGCCCTTAAGATAATGGACATCAAGGACTACGAGCAGTACTTC. This translates into CASALKIMDIKDYEQYF.

The chain couples TRBV12-5 to TRBJ1-4; 7 positions match TRBD1. This CDR3 is built from 14 residues. From germline, CDR1 is LGHNT and CDR2 FRNRAP. V shed 6 bases, J shed 10 bases, and the junction held 11 bases outside the gene matches. The CDR3 spells CASGSDRVVAKLFF. The DNA of the CDR3 is TGTGCTAGTGGGTCCGACAGGGTTGTCGCAAAACTGTTTTTT.

This sequence joins TRBV30 and TRBJ2-5; 11 nucleotides agree with TRBD2. This CDR3 contains 16 residues. CDR1 is GTSNPN, CDR2 SVGIG, per germline (reference sequence). J was trimmed by 5 bases and V by 1 base; bases with no gene match: 9. CDR3 loop: CAWSDISGGAPETQYF. The DNA of the CDR3 is TGTGCCTGGAGTGATATTAGCGGGGGGGCGCCGGAGACCCAGTACTTC.

The chain has TRBV9 and TRBJ1-4; TRBD1 aligns across 8 bases. V was clipped by 2 bases and J by 4 bases; unmatched bases: 4. This CDR3 region has 15 residues. Germline V gene data show CDR1 as SGDLS and CDR2 as YYNGEE. CDR3 DNA sequence: TGTGCCAGCAGCGTTGGACAGGGCGGTAATGAAAAACTGTTTTTT. This sequence encodes CASSVGQGGNEKLFF.

The chain employs TRBV9 and TRBJ1-4; TRBD1 matches at 7 bases. CDR3 size: 16 residues. Losses at the gene ends were 4 bases for V and 5 bases for J; bases not matched to a gene: 11. Germline V gene lookup returns CDR1 SGDLS and CDR2 YYNGEE. The CDR3 is CASSPRWGQKNEKLFF. The CDR3 DNA reads TGTGCCAGCAGCCCTCGTTGGGGACAGAAGAATGAAAAACTGTTTTTT. The whole variable domain, remainder taken from reference TRBV9 and TRBJ1-4, is DSGVTQTPKHLITATGQRVTLRCSPRSGDLSVYWYQQSLDQGLQFLIQYYNGEERAKGNILERFSAQQFPDLHSELNLSSLELGDSALYFCASSPRWGQKNEKLFFGSGTQLSVL.

The chain carries TRBV7-3 and TRBJ2-7; 9 bases line up with TRBD2. CDR3 length equals 15 residues. V was clipped by 5 bases and J by 2 bases; unmatched bases: 7. Germline V gene lookup returns CDR1 SGHTA and CDR2 FQGTGA. The CDR3 reads CASSLQAGGAYEQYF. CDR3 in DNA: TGTGCCAGCAGCCTCCAAGCGGGAGGCGCCTACGAGCAGTACTTC.

The CDR3 region has the DNA TGTGCCAGCAACCTTGGACTAGCGGGGCGGAAGCCCTACAATGAGCAGTTCTTC. Its translation is CASNLGLAGRKPYNEQFF. The gene calls are TRBV21-1 and TRBJ2-1; the table gives TRBD2 as D, unverified against the DNA. TRBV21-1 has pseudogene status. The CDR3 is 18 residues long.

V usage is TRBV6-1 and J usage is TRBJ1-3; TRBD1 agrees at 7 bases. The germline gives CDR1 MNHNS, CDR2 SASEGT. This CDR3 contains 13 residues. The V segment lost 6 bases and the J segment 4 bases; nucleotides outside the gene matches: 3. The CDR3 DNA reads TGTGCCAGCAGCGGGACAGTCGGAAACACCATATATTTT. As protein: CASSGTVGNTIYF.

V and J are TRBV7-2 and TRBJ1-2; a weak D match, TRBD1 (6 bases). Trimming stripped 3 bases from V and 3 bases from J, with 14 bases between. CDR1 and CDR2 from the germline V gene are SGHTA and FQGNSA. The CDR3 sequence is 15 residues long. As DNA, the CDR3 is TGTGCCAGCAGCTTTTACAGGGATTCCTACTATGGCTACACCTTC. Residues: CASSFYRDSYYGYTF.

The chain couples TRBV4-1 to TRBJ2-5; 7 bases line up with TRBD2. The germline CDR1 and CDR2 sequences are MGHRA and YSYEKL. The CDR3 sequence is 14 residues long. The V and J ends lost 0 bases and 4 bases, in that order; junction bases with no gene match: 2. The CDR3 bases are TGCGCCAGCAGCCAAGAGGCGGGGGTAGAGACCCAGTACTTC. Its protein product is CASSQEAGVETQYF.

This clone appeared a single time. The genes are TRBV5-1 and TRBJ2-7; TRBD2 matches at 11 bases. The length of the CDR3 is 15 residues. J lost 7 bases, V lost 1 base, and 7 bases had no gene match. The germline CDR1 and CDR2 sequences are SGHRS and YFSETQ. The DNA of the CDR3 is TGCGCCAGCAGCTTGTCGTTAGCGGGAGGGCTGGAGCAGTACTTC. It encodes CASSLSLAGGLEQYF.

The V call is TRBV30, the J call TRBJ2-7; D remains ambiguous. V lost 1 base, J lost 3 bases, and 10 bases lay in between. The CDR3 has 13 amino acids. Germline V lookup: CDR1 GTSNPN, CDR2 SVGIG (reference sequence). CDR3 protein: CAWSDDQVYEQYF. The CDR3 region has the DNA TGTGCCTGGAGTGACGACCAGGTCTACGAGCAGTACTTC.

This chain connects TRBV5-1 to TRBJ1-2, with 7 nucleotides matching TRBD1. This CDR3 spans 16 amino acids. V lost 0 bases, J lost 6 bases, and 11 bases stayed unmatched. The germline gives CDR1 SGHRS, CDR2 YFSETQ. The CDR3 sequence: CASSLDPMVGGDGYTF. As DNA, the CDR3 is TGCGCCAGCAGCTTGGACCCTATGGTAGGGGGCGATGGCTACACCTTC.